This T cell receptor beta chain was recovered during a study of T cell responses to AZD1222 COVID-19 vaccine. With regard to this clone: Its antigen is as yet unknown.

Trimming cost V 5 bases and J 2 bases; bases outside gene matches: 7. The CDR3 loop spans 15 amino acids. Germline values: CDR1 KGHSH, CDR2 LQKENI. Study-wide results and limits: Regions 160-218 and 743-854 held dominance among vaccine-associated CD4 TCRs, which spanned spike. Reports indicate that nearly half of spike-specific TCRs are directed at unmutated variant regions.

The table came from immunoSEQ multiplex PCR; TCRdb's copy has only in-frame clones and leaves some out. The data contain more than 80,000 clones, roughly 90% of them seen just once; the ten biggest clones take up roughly 20%. The material sequenced was peripheral blood, taken on day 0 of AZD1222 vaccination. This TCR was recovered from an adult in good health. The J gene is TRBJ1-2, the V gene TRBV18; 8 bases fit TRBD1. This CDR3 is CASSSQRTGNYGYTF. CDR3 DNA: TGTGCCAGCTCATCACAACGGACAGGGAACTATGGCTACACCTTC.